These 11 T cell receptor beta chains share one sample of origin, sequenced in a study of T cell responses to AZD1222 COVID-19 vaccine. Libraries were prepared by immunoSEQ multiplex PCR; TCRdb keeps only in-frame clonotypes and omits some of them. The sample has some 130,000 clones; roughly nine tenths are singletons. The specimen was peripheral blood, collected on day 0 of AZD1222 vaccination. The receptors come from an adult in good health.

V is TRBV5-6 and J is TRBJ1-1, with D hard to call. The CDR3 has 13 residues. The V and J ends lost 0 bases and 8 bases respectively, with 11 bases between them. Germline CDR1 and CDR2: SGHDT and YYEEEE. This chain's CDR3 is CASSLDRSWEAFF. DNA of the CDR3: TGTGCCAGCAGCTTGGACCGGTCCTGGGAAGCTTTCTTT.

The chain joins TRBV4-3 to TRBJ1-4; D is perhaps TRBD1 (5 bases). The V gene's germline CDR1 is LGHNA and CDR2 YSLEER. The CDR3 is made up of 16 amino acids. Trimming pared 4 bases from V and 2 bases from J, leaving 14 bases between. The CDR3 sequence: CASSPGLRGTNEKLFF. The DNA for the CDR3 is TGCGCCAGCAGCCCGGGGTTGAGGGGCACTAATGAAAAACTGTTTTTT.

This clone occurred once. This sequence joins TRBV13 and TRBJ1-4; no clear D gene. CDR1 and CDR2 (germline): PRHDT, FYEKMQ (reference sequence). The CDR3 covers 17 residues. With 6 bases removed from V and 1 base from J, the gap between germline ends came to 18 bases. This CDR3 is CASSPPKSFGTNEKLFF. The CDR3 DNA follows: TGTGCCAGCAGTCCTCCGAAGAGTTTCGGAACTAATGAAAAACTGTTTTTT.

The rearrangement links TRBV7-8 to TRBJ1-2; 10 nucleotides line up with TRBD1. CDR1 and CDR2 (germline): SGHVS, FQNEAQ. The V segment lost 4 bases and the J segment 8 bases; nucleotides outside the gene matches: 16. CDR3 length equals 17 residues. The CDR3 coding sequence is TGTGCCAGCAGCTCCCTTTTGGAGGCCGGGACAGGGGAGGGCTACACCTTC. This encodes CASSSLLEAGTGEGYTF.

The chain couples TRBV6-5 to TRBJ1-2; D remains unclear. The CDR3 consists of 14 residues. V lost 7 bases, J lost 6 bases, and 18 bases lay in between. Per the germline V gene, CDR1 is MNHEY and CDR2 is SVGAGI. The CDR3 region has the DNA TGTGCCAGCACCTTCAAAACGGACGGTAATGGCTACACCTTC. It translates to CASTFKTDGNGYTF.

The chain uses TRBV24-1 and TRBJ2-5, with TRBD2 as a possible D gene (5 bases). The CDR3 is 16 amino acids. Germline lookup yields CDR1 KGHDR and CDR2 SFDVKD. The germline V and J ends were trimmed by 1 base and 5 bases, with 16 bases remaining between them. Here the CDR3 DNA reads TGTGCCACCAGTGATTTTCCCGAGGGAAACGCCGAGACCCAGTACTTC. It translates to CATSDFPEGNAETQYF.

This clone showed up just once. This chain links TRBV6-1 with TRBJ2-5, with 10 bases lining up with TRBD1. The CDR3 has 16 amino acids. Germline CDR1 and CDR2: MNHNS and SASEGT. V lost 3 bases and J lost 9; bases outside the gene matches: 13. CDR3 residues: CASSDSPGQGIRAQYF. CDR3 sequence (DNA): TGTGCCAGCAGTGATTCGCCGGGACAGGGGATTCGTGCCCAGTACTTC.

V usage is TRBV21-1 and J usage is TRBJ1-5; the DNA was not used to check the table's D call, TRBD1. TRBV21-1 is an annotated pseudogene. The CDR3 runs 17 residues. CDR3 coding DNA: TGTGCCAGCAGCACCCTCTCCACGGCGACAGGGGTTCAGCCCCAGCATTTT. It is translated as CASSTLSTATGVQPQHF.

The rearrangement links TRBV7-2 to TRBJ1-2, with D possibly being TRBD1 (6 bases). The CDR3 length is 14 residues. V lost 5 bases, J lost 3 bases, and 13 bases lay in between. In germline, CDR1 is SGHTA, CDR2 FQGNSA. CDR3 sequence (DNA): TGTGCCAGCAGCAGCCCCGGGGGCTACTATGGCTACACCTTC. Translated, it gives CASSSPGGYYGYTF.

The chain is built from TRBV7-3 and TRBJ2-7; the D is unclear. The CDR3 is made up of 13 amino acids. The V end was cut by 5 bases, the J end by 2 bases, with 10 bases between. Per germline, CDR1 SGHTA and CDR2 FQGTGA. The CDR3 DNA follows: TGTGCCAGCAGCACTCACAACCCCTACGAGCAGTACTTC. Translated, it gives CASSTHNPYEQYF.

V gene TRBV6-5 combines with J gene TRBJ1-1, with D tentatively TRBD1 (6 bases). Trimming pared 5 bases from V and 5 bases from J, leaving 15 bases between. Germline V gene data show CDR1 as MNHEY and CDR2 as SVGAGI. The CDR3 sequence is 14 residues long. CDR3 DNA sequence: TGTGCCAGCAGTCAACAGGGAGCCGGGACTGAAGCTTTCTTT. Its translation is CASSQQGAGTEAFF.